The 28 T cell receptor beta chains below come from one sample, sequenced in a study of blood T cell repertoires in COVID-19. Produced via immunoSEQ multiplex PCR; TCRdb's table is partial and in-frame only. The repertoire includes about 260,000 clones, roughly 84% of them detected once, and approximately 1.4% sits in the top ten. Sequenced material: peripheral blood. These receptors were taken from a woman aged 40-49 years who had recovered from COVID-19.

V is TRBV27 and J is TRBJ2-6; unclear D gene. The germline V gene encodes CDR1 MNHEY and CDR2 SMNVEV (reference sequence). CDR3 size: 13 residues. V lost 4 bases and J lost 1, with 2 bases in between. In DNA, the CDR3 is TGTGCCAGCAGTTCTTCTGGGGCCAACGTCCTGACTTTC. Its translation: CASSSSGANVLTF.

The genes are TRBV4-1 and TRBJ2-7; D may be TRBD2 (5 bases). Germline CDR1 and CDR2: MGHRA and YSYEKL. V was shortened by 1 base and J by 9 bases, with 16 bases between the two germline ends. CDR3 length equals 14 residues. In DNA, the CDR3 is TGCGCCAGCAGCCAAGTAGGGTTCGTTAGCGTGCAGTACTTC. Protein sequence: CASSQVGFVSVQYF.

The chain uses TRBV11-3 and TRBJ2-7, with TRBD1 as a possible D gene (5 bases). Germline CDR1 SGHNT, CDR2 YENEEA. CDR3 length equals 14 residues. Deletions cut 1 base from V and 4 bases from J, with 11 bases between. This CDR3 is CASSLGQGRYEQYF. The CDR3 nucleotides read TGTGCCAGCAGCTTAGGTCAGGGTCGGTACGAGCAGTACTTC.

This rearrangement joins TRBV2 to TRBJ1-1; D unresolved. CDR1 is SNHLY and CDR2 is FYNNEI in the germline V gene. This CDR3 spans 11 amino acids. Trimming shortened V by 6 bases and J by 6 bases, and 8 bases separated the two germline ends. The chain's CDR3 is CASSPVSEAFF. In nucleotides, the CDR3 is TGTGCCAGCAGCCCCGTCTCTGAAGCTTTCTTT.

This clone came up a few times. The rearrangement uses TRBV6-5 and TRBJ1-2; perhaps TRBD1 as D (6 bases). Germline loops: CDR1 MNHEY, CDR2 SVGAGI. There are 13 residues in the CDR3. The V end was cut by 2 bases, the J end by 7 bases, with 11 bases between. The CDR3 DNA reads TGTGCCAGCAGTTACGGTGCAGGGGCTGGCTACACCTTC. Its translation is CASSYGAGAGYTF.

This sequence joins TRBV28 and TRBJ1-3; TRBD1 might be the D (5 bases). CDR1 is MDHEN, CDR2 SYDVKM, per germline. Between the trimmed V and J ends, which lost 4 bases and 0 bases, there was a span of 13 bases. CDR3 length: 16 residues. The CDR3 is CASSSPPGYSGNTIYF. In nucleotides, the CDR3 is TGTGCCAGCAGTTCCCCTCCAGGGTACTCTGGAAACACCATATATTTT.

The CDR3 here is CASTRGGELFF. The CDR3 bases are TGTGCCAGTACTCGGGGCGGGGAGCTGTTTTTT. This sequence joins TRBV6-5 and TRBJ2-2; TRBD2 might be the D (5 bases). Germline CDR1 and CDR2: MNHEY and SVGAGI. Trimming cost V 9 bases and J 7 bases, with 9 bases left between them. This CDR3 has 11 amino acids.

The table lists this clone with a count of one. The chain employs TRBV5-1 and TRBJ2-5, with TRBD1 matching 8 bases. After removal of 1 base from V and 1 base from J, the junction contained 3 bases not matched to a gene. The CDR3 is 15 residues long. The germline V gene has CDR1 SGHRS and CDR2 YFSETQ. CDR3 loop: CASSLTGQAQETQYF. As DNA, the CDR3 is TGCGCCAGCAGCTTGACGGGACAGGCCCAAGAGACCCAGTACTTC.

V is TRBV7-7 and J is TRBJ2-7, with D possibly TRBD2 on 6 matching bases. Deletions cut 1 base from V and 6 bases from J, with 10 bases between. This CDR3 has 13 residues. Germline assignment: CDR1 SSHAT and CDR2 FNYEAQ (reference sequence). CDR3 amino acids: CASSLGSGGEQYF. The CDR3 bases are TGTGCCAGCAGCTTAGGGTCCGGGGGCGAGCAGTACTTC.

The rearrangement links TRBV5-1 to TRBJ2-1, with TRBD2 as a possible D gene (5 bases). Trimming left V 0 bases short and J 2 bases short, with 12 bases between. CDR3 size: 16 residues. CDR1 is SGHRS, CDR2 YFSETQ, per germline. As DNA, the CDR3 is TGCGCCAGCAGCTTGGCGAGCGGCGTCACCTACAATGAGCAGTTCTTC. Translating it yields CASSLASGVTYNEQFF.

The rearrangement uses TRBV30 and TRBJ1-2, with 8 bases that match TRBD1. The CDR3 extends over 15 amino acids. The germline CDR1 and CDR2 sequences are GTSNPN and SVGIG (reference sequence). The V and J ends lost 3 bases and 6 bases, in that order; junction bases with no gene match: 12. The CDR3 sequence: CAWRTMGQDSDGYTF. The CDR3 DNA sequence: TGTGCCTGGAGAACAATGGGACAGGACTCGGATGGCTACACCTTC.

Here the CDR3 DNA reads TGTGCCAGCTCTTCACGGGCCACAGGGGCAGAACTAAGGGATGGCTACACCTTC. It codes for CASSSRATGAELRDGYTF. This rearrangement joins TRBV18 to TRBJ1-2; 7 bases are a match to TRBD1. Looked up from germline, CDR1 is KGHSH and CDR2 is LQKENI. Unmatched junction bases numbered 22, after V lost 6 bases and J lost 6 bases. CDR3 length: 18 residues.

In its sample, this clone was seen once. The chain couples TRBV7-2 to TRBJ2-1, with 10 bases that match TRBD1. CDR1 is SGHTA, CDR2 FQGNSA, per germline. The CDR3 contains 15 residues. The junction had 5 bases not matched to a gene; V was cut back by 5 bases and J by 4 bases. CDR3 sequence reads: CASSTDRGFYNEQFF. In nucleotides, the CDR3 is TGTGCCAGCAGCACGGACAGGGGGTTTTACAATGAGCAGTTCTTC.

This clone was seen a handful of times. V usage is TRBV28 and J usage is TRBJ2-7; possibly TRBD2 for D (5 bases). Germline V gene sequence: CDR1 MDHEN, CDR2 SYDVKM. With 5 bases removed from V and 2 bases from J, the gap between germline ends came to 7 bases. The CDR3 length is 12 residues. This CDR3 is CASSRGPYEQYF. For the CDR3, the DNA is TGTGCCAGCAGTCGAGGGCCCTACGAGCAGTACTTC.

V and J are TRBV19 and TRBJ1-1; the D gene is possibly TRBD1 (6 bases). Deletions cut 11 bases from V and 0 bases from J, with 13 bases between. The CDR3 loop spans 13 amino acids. Looked up from germline, CDR1 is LNHDA and CDR2 is SQIVND (reference sequence). The DNA of the CDR3 is TGTGCCGTGTGGACAGCTCTGAACACTGAAGCTTTCTTT. This translates into CAVWTALNTEAFF.

This chain joins TRBV11-2 and TRBJ2-7; 7 bases align to TRBD1. V lost 7 bases, J lost 2 bases, and 8 bases stayed unmatched. The CDR3 totals 14 residues. Germline lookup yields CDR1 SGHAT and CDR2 FQNNGV. The CDR3 sequence: CASIGGQFPYEQYF. The CDR3 DNA sequence: TGTGCCAGCATTGGGGGACAGTTTCCCTACGAGCAGTACTTC.

The chain links TRBV6-5 to TRBJ2-7; D may be TRBD1 (6 bases). The CDR3 length is 13 residues. From germline, CDR1 is MNHEY and CDR2 SVGAGI. The V end was cut by 6 bases, the J end by 3 bases, with 12 bases between. This CDR3 reads CASSVDRFYEQYF. DNA of the CDR3: TGTGCCAGCAGCGTAGACAGGTTCTACGAGCAGTACTTC.

The chain joins TRBV28 to TRBJ1-6; TRBD1 aligns across 7 bases. J gave up 7 bases and V 5 bases, and 17 bases lay outside the gene matches. From germline, CDR1 is MDHEN and CDR2 SYDVKM. This CDR3 comprises 18 residues. The CDR3 DNA is TGTGCCAGCAGTACTATTAGAACAGGGGCAACCGTCAATTCACCCCTCCACTTT. Protein: CASSTIRTGATVNSPLHF. Using reference TRBV28 and TRBJ1-6 for the parts outside the CDR3, the full variable domain is DVKVTQSSRYLVKRTGEKVFLECVQDMDHENMFWYRQDPGLGLRLIYFSYDVKMKEKGDIPEGYSVSREKKERFSLILESASTNQTSMYLCASSTIRTGATVNSPLHFGNGTRLTVT.

The rearrangement links TRBV5-1 to TRBJ1-1; TRBD1 matches at 8 bases. CDR3 length equals 16 residues. CDR1 and CDR2 (germline): SGHRS, YFSETQ. J lost 3 bases, V lost 0 bases, and 7 bases had no gene match. The DNA for the CDR3 is TGCGCCAGCAGCTTGGCTGCAGGGGGCCGGGACACTGAAGCTTTCTTT. Translating gives CASSLAAGGRDTEAFF.

J is TRBJ1-2 and V is TRBV27; the match to TRBD1 covers 10 bases. This CDR3 contains 17 residues. Per germline, CDR1 MNHEY and CDR2 SMNVEV (reference sequence). Trimming cost V 4 bases and J 8 bases; bases outside gene matches: 16. The CDR3 protein is CASSYSPRWDRGGGYTF. CDR3 nucleotide sequence: TGTGCCAGCAGTTACTCTCCCAGGTGGGACAGGGGAGGCGGCTACACCTTC.

This rearrangement joins TRBV29-1 to TRBJ2-7; 7 nucleotides line up with TRBD1. CDR3 length: 16 residues. CDR1 SQVTM and CDR2 ANQGSEA come from the germline V gene. Trimming cost V 2 bases and J 0 bases; bases outside gene matches: 10. CDR3 nucleotide sequence: TGCAGCGTTGAAAGGGACAGAAACCCTTGCTCCTACGAGCAGTACTTC. It is translated as CSVERDRNPCSYEQYF.

The chain links TRBV2 to TRBJ2-1, with D possibly being TRBD1 (5 bases). Between the trimmed V and J ends, which lost 5 bases and 1 base, there was a span of 12 bases. This CDR3 comprises 15 residues. Germline loops: CDR1 SNHLY, CDR2 FYNNEI. The CDR3 sequence is CASSSPGKSYNEQFF. CDR3 nucleotide sequence: TGTGCCAGCAGTTCCCCAGGGAAATCCTACAATGAGCAGTTCTTC.

The rearrangement links TRBV10-3 to TRBJ1-1, with D possibly being TRBD1 (6 bases). Looked up from germline, CDR1 is ENHRY and CDR2 is SYGVKD. There are 13 residues in the CDR3. The V gene lost 10 bases and the J gene lost 0 bases, with 12 bases spanning the gap. For the CDR3, the DNA is TGTGCCACCCAAGGACAGATGAACACTGAAGCTTTCTTT. It encodes CATQGQMNTEAFF.

The chain uses TRBV5-1 and TRBJ2-7, with D possibly TRBD1 on 5 matching bases. V was clipped by 4 bases and J by 5 bases, with 22 bases between them. CDR1 is SGHRS, CDR2 YFSETQ, per germline. The CDR3 sequence is 16 residues long. The CDR3 spells CASSGQGIYGLDEQYF. In DNA, the CDR3 is TGCGCCAGCAGCGGACAAGGGATTTACGGATTAGACGAGCAGTACTTC.

The chain uses TRBV29-1 and TRBJ2-6, with D unresolved. V was trimmed by 2 bases and J by 4 bases, leaving 9 bases between them. From germline, CDR1 is SQVTM and CDR2 ANQGSEA. The CDR3 has 14 residues. CDR3 DNA: TGCAGCGTTGAAATCGGTGAAGGGGCCAACGTCCTGACTTTC. Protein: CSVEIGEGANVLTF.

The rearrangement uses TRBV7-3 and TRBJ2-1, with TRBD1 matching over 9 bases. V was pared by 3 bases and J by 5 bases, with 5 bases of the junction left unmatched. Looked up from germline, CDR1 is SGHTA and CDR2 is FQGTGA. The CDR3 consists of 15 residues. The CDR3 loop is CASSLGTGPHNEQFF. Here the CDR3 DNA reads TGTGCCAGCAGCTTGGGGACAGGGCCCCACAATGAGCAGTTCTTC. Looking up the rest from reference TRBV7-3 and TRBJ2-1 gives the full variable domain: GAGVSQTPSNKVTEKGKYVELRCDPISGHTALYWYRQSLGQGPEFLIYFQGTGAADDSGLPNDRFFAVRPEGSVSTLKIQRTERGDSAVYLCASSLGTGPHNEQFFGPGTRLTVL.

The chain links TRBV19 to TRBJ2-7, with TRBD2 matching 10 bases. CDR3 length: 15 amino acids. With V trimmed by 7 bases and J by 0 bases, 6 bases remained unmatched. Germline V gene data show CDR1 as LNHDA and CDR2 as SQIVND (reference sequence). The CDR3 sequence: CASTPGLAPSYEQYF. The CDR3 DNA is TGTGCCAGTACCCCGGGACTAGCGCCCTCCTACGAGCAGTACTTC.

V usage is TRBV18 and J usage is TRBJ1-2; 9 positions match TRBD1. The germline CDR1 and CDR2 sequences are KGHSH and LQKENI. CDR3 length: 14 residues. V trimming: 1 base; J trimming: 9 bases; junction bases outside the gene matches: 6. The CDR3 sequence is CASSPRGQGESYTF. The CDR3 coding sequence is TGTGCCAGCTCACCACGGGGACAGGGAGAAAGCTACACCTTC.